These 14 T cell receptor beta chains came from one sample sequenced in a study of T-cell memory formation after mild COVID-19. Via MiXCR, TCRdb re-called the 5' RACE reads, giving one row per CDR3 protein. The table has around 200,000 distinct CDR3 sequences, about 11% seen once; the top ten hold around 3.3%. Material: PBMCs or a T cell subset sorted from them (not recorded which). These TCRs come from a man between 18 and 35 years old who had mild COVID-19 (a few samples of this study predate the infection). Cell type and time point are not known.

This clonotype was recorded at least ten times. This rearrangement joins TRBV7-2 to TRBJ2-2; 10 nucleotides match TRBD2. This CDR3 spans 16 amino acids. Unmatched junction bases numbered 4, after V lost 5 bases and J lost 1 base. Germline V gene data show CDR1 as SGHTA and CDR2 as FQGNSA. The CDR3 region has the DNA TGTGCCAGCAGCCCCGCTAGCGGGGGGAACACCGGGGAGCTGTTTTTT. Translated: CASSPASGGNTGELFF.

This clonotype was seen a few times. This chain connects TRBV11-2 to TRBJ2-5; weak D call: TRBD2 (6 bases). The CDR3 has 12 residues. Germline CDR1 reads SGHAT; CDR2 reads FQNNGV. Trimming left V 8 bases short and J 0 bases short, with 7 bases between. The CDR3 sequence: CASREYQETQYF. The CDR3 bases are TGTGCCAGCCGGGAGTACCAAGAGACCCAGTACTTC.

This clonotype was seen a few times. The chain employs TRBV5-1 and TRBJ1-5; D is unclear. The CDR3 totals 15 residues. The ends were cut back, 0 bases at V and 1 base at J, with 8 bases in the middle. Germline V CDR1 and CDR2: SGHRS, YFSETQ. This CDR3 is CASSLEGTSNQPQHF. The CDR3 DNA reads TGCGCCAGCAGCTTGGAGGGAACGAGCAATCAGCCCCAGCATTTT.

This clonotype was recorded a few times. V usage is TRBV27 and J usage is TRBJ1-5, with D perhaps TRBD1 (6 bases). Germline V lookup: CDR1 MNHEY, CDR2 SMNVEV (reference sequence). Between the trimmed V and J ends, which lost 4 bases and 6 bases, there was a span of 19 bases. The CDR3 runs 16 residues. CDR3 loop: CASSSNQGTGVQPQHF. The DNA of the CDR3 is TGTGCCAGCAGTTCGAACCAGGGGACCGGGGTTCAGCCCCAGCATTTT.

The chain links TRBV20-1 to TRBJ1-5; D gene unclear. Germline assignment: CDR1 DFQATT and CDR2 SNEGSKA (reference sequence). CDR3 size: 16 residues. V lost 0 bases and J lost 5, with 17 bases in between. CDR3 region: CSARDRVEGFYQPQHF. The CDR3 DNA reads as TGCAGTGCTAGAGATCGGGTCGAAGGGTTCTATCAGCCCCAGCATTTT.

The rearrangement uses TRBV7-9 and TRBJ1-3; D uncertain. The germline V gene encodes CDR1 SEHNR and CDR2 FQNEAQ (reference sequence). V shed 0 bases and J shed 4 bases, with 4 bases lying between them. This CDR3 has 13 residues. The CDR3 coding sequence is TGTGCCAGCAGCTTAGCTGGGGGAAACACCATATATTTT. Translating it yields CASSLAGGNTIYF.

This clonotype was found many times. V gene TRBV7-2 combines with J gene TRBJ2-3; 8 nucleotides agree with TRBD2. Looked up from germline, CDR1 is SGHTA and CDR2 is FQGNSA. The CDR3 spans 16 residues. Trimming cost V 2 bases and J 3 bases; bases outside gene matches: 7. CDR3 DNA sequence: TGTGCCAGCAGCTTATATGCGGGGGGTCTGACAGATACGCAGTATTTT. This translates into CASSLYAGGLTDTQYF.

This clonotype was counted a few times. The chain's CDR3 is CASSLDGSSGANVLTF. In DNA, the CDR3 is TGTGCCAGCAGCTTAGACGGCAGTTCTGGGGCCAACGTCCTGACTTTC. This rearrangement joins TRBV7-2 to TRBJ2-6; no clear D. The CDR3 extends over 16 amino acids. V was shortened by 1 base and J by 1 base, with 8 bases between the two germline ends. The V gene's germline CDR1 is SGHTA and CDR2 FQGNSA.

This chain uses TRBV20-1 with TRBJ1-5, with D possibly TRBD1 on 5 matching bases. V lost 5 bases and J 6 bases, leaving 17 bases between the germline ends. From germline, CDR1 is DFQATT and CDR2 SNEGSKA (reference sequence). This CDR3 contains 14 residues. The CDR3 here is CSAGGAGTGQPQHF. The CDR3 DNA reads TGCAGTGCTGGGGGTGCCGGGACGGGTCAGCCCCAGCATTTT.

The chain uses TRBV28 and TRBJ2-5; D is ambiguous. Germline V gene data show CDR1 as MDHEN and CDR2 as SYDVKM. V dropped 10 bases and J dropped 0 bases, with 3 bases sitting between them. The CDR3 length is 10 residues. The DNA of the CDR3 is TGTGCCACGTACCAAGAGACCCAGTACTTC. This encodes CATYQETQYF.

There are a few counts of this clonotype. The chain couples TRBV12-3 or TRBV12-4 to TRBJ1-4; 7 nucleotides agree with TRBD1. V shed 5 bases, J shed 7 bases, and the junction held 7 bases outside the gene matches. CDR3 length equals 14 residues. The CDR3 DNA reads TGTGCCAGCAGTCGGGACAGAAGGAGTGAAAAACTGTTTTTT. Encoded protein: CASSRDRRSEKLFF.

The chain has TRBV5-4 and TRBJ2-5; D might be TRBD1 or TRBD2, each matching 5 bases. CDR3 length equals 15 residues. Per germline, CDR1 SGHNT and CDR2 YYREEE (reference sequence). V lost 5 bases to trimming and J lost 1 base, with 15 bases between them. CDR3: CASRPASGAQETQYF. CDR3 DNA: TGTGCCAGCAGACCAGCATCCGGGGCCCAAGAGACCCAGTACTTC.

The J gene is TRBJ1-1, the V gene TRBV28; D unresolved. This CDR3 is built from 14 residues. Germline CDR1 and CDR2: MDHEN and SYDVKM. V shed 2 bases and J shed 1 base, with 8 bases lying between them. CDR3 in DNA: TGTGCCAGCAGTTTAATCTGGGGGAACACTGAAGCTTTCTTT. This gives the protein CASSLIWGNTEAFF.

This sequence joins TRBV12-3 or TRBV12-4 and TRBJ2-2; D perhaps matches TRBD2 (7 bases). Trimming took 6 bases from V and 0 from J, leaving 11 bases between them. There are 15 residues in the CDR3. CDR3 nucleotide sequence: TGTGCCAGCAGGGAAGGGGGGGCGAACACCGGGGAGCTGTTTTTT. It encodes CASREGGANTGELFF.